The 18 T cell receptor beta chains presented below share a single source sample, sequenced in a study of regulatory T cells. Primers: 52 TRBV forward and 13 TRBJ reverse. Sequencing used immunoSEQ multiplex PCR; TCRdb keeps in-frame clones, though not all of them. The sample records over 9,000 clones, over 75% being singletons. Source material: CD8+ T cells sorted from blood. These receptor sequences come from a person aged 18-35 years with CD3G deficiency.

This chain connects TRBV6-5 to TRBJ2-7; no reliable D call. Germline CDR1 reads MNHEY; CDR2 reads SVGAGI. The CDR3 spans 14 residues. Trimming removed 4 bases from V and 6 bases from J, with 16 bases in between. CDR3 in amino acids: CASSLGPGGSEQYF. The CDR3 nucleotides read TGTGCCAGCAGTTTAGGCCCGGGTGGTTCCGAGCAGTACTTC.

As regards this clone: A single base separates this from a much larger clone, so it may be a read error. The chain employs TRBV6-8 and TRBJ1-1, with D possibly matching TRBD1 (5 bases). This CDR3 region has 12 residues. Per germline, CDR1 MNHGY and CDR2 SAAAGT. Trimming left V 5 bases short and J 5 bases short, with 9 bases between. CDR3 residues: CASSVGETEAFF. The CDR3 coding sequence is TGTGCCAGCAGTGTGGGGGAAACTGAAGCTTTCTTT.

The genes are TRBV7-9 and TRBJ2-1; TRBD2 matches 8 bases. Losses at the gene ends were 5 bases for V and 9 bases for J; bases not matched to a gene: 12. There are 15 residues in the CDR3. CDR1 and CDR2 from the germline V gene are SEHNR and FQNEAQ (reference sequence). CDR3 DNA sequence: TGTGCCAGCAGCCCACGGGGGGGAAGGGGAGGTGAGCAGTTCTTC. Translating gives CASSPRGGRGGEQFF.

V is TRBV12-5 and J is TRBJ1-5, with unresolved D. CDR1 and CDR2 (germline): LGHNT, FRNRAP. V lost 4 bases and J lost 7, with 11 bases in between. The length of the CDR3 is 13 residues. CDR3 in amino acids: CASGYGYGQPQHF. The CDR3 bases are TGTGCTAGTGGTTACGGGTATGGGCAGCCCCAGCATTTT. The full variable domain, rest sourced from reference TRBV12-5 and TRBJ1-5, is DARVTQTPRHKVTEMGQEVTMRCQPILGHNTVFWYRQTMMQGLELLAYFRNRAPLDDSGMPKDRFSAEMPDATLATLKIQPSEPRDSAVYFCASGYGYGQPQHFGDGTRLSIL.

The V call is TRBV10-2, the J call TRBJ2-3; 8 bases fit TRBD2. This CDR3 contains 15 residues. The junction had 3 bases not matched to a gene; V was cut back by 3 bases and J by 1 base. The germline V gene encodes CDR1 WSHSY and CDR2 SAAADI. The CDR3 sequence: CASSDLAGGTDTQYF. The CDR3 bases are TGCGCCAGCAGTGACCTAGCGGGTGGCACAGATACGCAGTATTTT.

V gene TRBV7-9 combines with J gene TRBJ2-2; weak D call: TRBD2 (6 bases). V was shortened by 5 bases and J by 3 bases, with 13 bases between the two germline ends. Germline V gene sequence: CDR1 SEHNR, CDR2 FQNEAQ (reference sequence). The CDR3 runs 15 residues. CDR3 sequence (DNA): TGTGCCAGCAGCCCCCCGACTAGTCACACCGGGGAGCTGTTTTTT. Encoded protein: CASSPPTSHTGELFF.

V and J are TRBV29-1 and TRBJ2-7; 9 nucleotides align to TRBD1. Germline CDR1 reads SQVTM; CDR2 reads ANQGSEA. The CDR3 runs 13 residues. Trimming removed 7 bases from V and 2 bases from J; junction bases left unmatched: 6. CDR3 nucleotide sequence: TGCAGCGGGACCCGGGACAGGGCCTACGAGCAGTACTTC. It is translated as CSGTRDRAYEQYF.

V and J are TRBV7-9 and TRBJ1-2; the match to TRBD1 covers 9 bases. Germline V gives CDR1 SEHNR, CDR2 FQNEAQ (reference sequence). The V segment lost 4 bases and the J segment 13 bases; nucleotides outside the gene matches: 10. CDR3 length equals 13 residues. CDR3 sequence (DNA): TGTGCCAGCAGCTATGGACCGGGACAGGGACCCACCTTC. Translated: CASSYGPGQGPTF.

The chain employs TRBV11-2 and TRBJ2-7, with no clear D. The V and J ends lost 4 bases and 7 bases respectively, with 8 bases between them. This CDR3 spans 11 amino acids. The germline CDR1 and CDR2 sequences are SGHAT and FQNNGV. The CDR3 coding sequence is TGTGCCAGCAGCTACCTCCGGGAGCAGTACTTC. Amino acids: CASSYLREQYF.

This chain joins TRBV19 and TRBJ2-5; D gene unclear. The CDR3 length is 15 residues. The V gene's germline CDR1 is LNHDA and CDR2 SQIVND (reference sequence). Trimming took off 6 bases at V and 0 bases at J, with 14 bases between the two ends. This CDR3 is CASSEKSADQETQYF. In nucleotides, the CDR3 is TGTGCCAGTAGCGAAAAATCGGCAGACCAAGAGACCCAGTACTTC.

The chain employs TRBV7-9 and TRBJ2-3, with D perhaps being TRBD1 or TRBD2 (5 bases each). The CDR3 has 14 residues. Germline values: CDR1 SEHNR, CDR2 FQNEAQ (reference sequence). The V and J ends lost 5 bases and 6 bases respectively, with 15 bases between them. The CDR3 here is CASSTGLGADTQYF. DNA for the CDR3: TGTGCCAGCAGCACTGGACTCGGGGCTGATACGCAGTATTTT.

CDR3 DNA sequence: TGCGCCAGCAGTGATCCGGGACAGGGTCGGAGCGAGCAGTACTTC. The encoded protein is CASSDPGQGRSEQYF. This chain uses TRBV10-2 with TRBJ2-7; 9 bases agree with TRBD1. The CDR3 runs 15 residues. The germline V gene encodes CDR1 WSHSY and CDR2 SAAADI. Losses at the gene ends were 3 bases for V and 6 bases for J; bases not matched to a gene: 9.

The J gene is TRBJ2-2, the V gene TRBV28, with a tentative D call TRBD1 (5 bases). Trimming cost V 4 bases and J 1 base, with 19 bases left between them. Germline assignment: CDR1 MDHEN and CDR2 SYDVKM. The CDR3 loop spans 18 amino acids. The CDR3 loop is CASSSSEARQRNTGELFF. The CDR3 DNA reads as TGTGCCAGCAGTTCTAGTGAAGCCCGACAGCGGAACACCGGGGAGCTGTTTTTT.

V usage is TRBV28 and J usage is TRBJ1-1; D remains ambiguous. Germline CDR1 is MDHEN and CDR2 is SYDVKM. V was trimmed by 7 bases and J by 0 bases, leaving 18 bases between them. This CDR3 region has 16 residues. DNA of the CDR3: TGTGCCAGCACCGGGAGCGACGACACCTTGAACACTGAAGCTTTCTTT. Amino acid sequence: CASTGSDDTLNTEAFF.

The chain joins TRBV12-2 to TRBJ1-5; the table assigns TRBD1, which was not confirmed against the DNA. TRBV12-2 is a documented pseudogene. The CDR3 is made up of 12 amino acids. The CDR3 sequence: CATQQGNQPQHF. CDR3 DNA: TGTGCAACCCAACAGGGCAATCAGCCCCAGCATTTT.

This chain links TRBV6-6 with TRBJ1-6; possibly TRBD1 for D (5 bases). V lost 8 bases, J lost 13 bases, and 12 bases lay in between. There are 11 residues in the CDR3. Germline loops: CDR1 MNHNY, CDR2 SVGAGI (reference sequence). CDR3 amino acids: CASALEGPLHF. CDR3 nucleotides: TGTGCCAGCGCTCTGGAGGGGCCCCTCCACTTT.

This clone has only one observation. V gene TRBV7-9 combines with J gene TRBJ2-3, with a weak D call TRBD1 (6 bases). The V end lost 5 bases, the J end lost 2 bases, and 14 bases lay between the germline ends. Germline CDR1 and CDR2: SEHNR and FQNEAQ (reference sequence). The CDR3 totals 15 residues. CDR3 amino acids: CASSVGQLDTDTQYF. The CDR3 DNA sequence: TGTGCCAGCAGCGTCGGACAGCTAGACACAGATACGCAGTATTTT.

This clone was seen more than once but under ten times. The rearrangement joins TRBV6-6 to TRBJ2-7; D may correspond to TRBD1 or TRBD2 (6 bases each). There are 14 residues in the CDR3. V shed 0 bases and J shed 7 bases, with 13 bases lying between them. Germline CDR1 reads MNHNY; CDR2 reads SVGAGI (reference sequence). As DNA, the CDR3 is TGTGCCAGCAGTTACTCGAGAAGGGGGGATGAGCAGTACTTC. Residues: CASSYSRRGDEQYF.